These 12 T cell receptor beta chains originate from one sample sequenced in a study of CD8+ T cells in alopecia areata. Treatment noted: oral pan-JAK inhibitor, 5-10 mg twice daily. In each case, RNA was isolated and then reverse transcribed into cDNA as the sequencing template. Clones were sequenced by immunoSEQ multiplex PCR, and TCRdb holds only the in-frame ones, with some missing. The table has about 270,000 clones, around three fifths seen once; the top ten hold around 0.92%. The sample in question was CD4+ T cells sorted from blood, obtained around week 54, from a patient treated with tofacitinib. Receptor source: a human donor with alopecia areata.

The V gene is TRBV6-5, the J gene TRBJ2-5, with D perhaps matching TRBD1 (5 bases). V dropped 6 bases and J dropped 2 bases, with 13 bases sitting between them. The germline gives CDR1 MNHEY, CDR2 SVGAGI. The CDR3 runs to 14 residues. CDR3 protein: CASRSSRTQETQYF. CDR3 in DNA: TGTGCCAGCAGGAGTTCTAGGACACAAGAGACCCAGTACTTC.

The CDR3, as DNA: TGTGCCAGTAGTACAACCCGACTAGCGGCTTACAATGAGCAGTTCTTC. Encoded protein: CASSTTRLAAYNEQFF. The gene calls are TRBV19 and TRBJ2-1; TRBD2 matches at 9 bases. The germline gives CDR1 LNHDA, CDR2 SQIVND (reference sequence). The junction had 8 bases not matched to a gene; V was cut back by 4 bases and J by 4 bases. The CDR3 runs to 16 residues.

This chain links TRBV29-1 with TRBJ2-2, with TRBD1 matching 10 bases. The CDR3 loop spans 14 amino acids. The J segment lost 6 bases and the V segment lost 4 bases, leaving 5 bases of the junction unmatched. Germline CDR1 reads SQVTM; CDR2 reads ANQGSEA. In nucleotides, the CDR3 is TGCAGCGTTGTAGGGACAGGGGCTCCCGGGGAGCTGTTTTTT. Its protein is CSVVGTGAPGELFF.

V is TRBV29-1 and J is TRBJ2-7; D tentatively fits TRBD1 or TRBD2 (5 bases each). Per germline, CDR1 SQVTM and CDR2 ANQGSEA. The CDR3 sequence is 13 residues long. Trimming removed 6 bases from V and 1 base from J, with 13 bases in between. The CDR3 protein is CSVRTWTSYEQYF. The DNA of the CDR3 is TGCAGCGTGCGGACATGGACTTCCTACGAGCAGTACTTC.

V and J are TRBV2 and TRBJ2-1, with D unclear. This CDR3 is 14 amino acids long. V gave up 7 bases and J gave up 0 bases, with 10 bases separating them. The V gene's germline CDR1 is SNHLY and CDR2 FYNNEI. CDR3: CASKAPSSYNEQFF. The CDR3 bases are TGTGCCAGCAAAGCACCTAGCTCCTACAATGAGCAGTTCTTC.

V and J are TRBV2 and TRBJ1-6; the D gene is possibly TRBD1 (6 bases). Looked up from germline, CDR1 is SNHLY and CDR2 is FYNNEI. V shed 6 bases and J shed 9 bases, with 12 bases lying between them. The CDR3 loop spans 13 amino acids. This chain's CDR3 is CASSWRGASPLHF. In DNA form, the CDR3 reads TGTGCCAGCAGCTGGAGGGGGGCTTCACCCCTCCACTTT.

This chain joins TRBV11-2 and TRBJ2-1, with D possibly TRBD2 on 6 matching bases. This CDR3 has 16 amino acids. V gave up 2 bases and J gave up 4 bases, with 15 bases separating them. Germline CDR1 SGHAT, CDR2 FQNNGV. The CDR3 region is CASSLFGGTGYNEQFF. The CDR3 bases are TGTGCCAGCAGCTTATTCGGGGGTACGGGATACAATGAGCAGTTCTTC.

The chain is built from TRBV5-4 and TRBJ2-3; D is undetermined. This CDR3 comprises 14 residues. Germline lookup yields CDR1 SGHNT and CDR2 YYREEE (reference sequence). V lost 4 bases and J 4 bases, leaving 13 bases between the germline ends. The CDR3 loop reads CASSQDIFSDTQYF. The CDR3 nucleotides read TGTGCCAGCAGCCAAGATATCTTCTCAGATACGCAGTATTTT.

V is TRBV7-2 and J is TRBJ1-2; D uncertain. Per the germline V gene, CDR1 is SGHTA and CDR2 is FQGNSA. The ends were cut back, 3 bases at V and 3 bases at J, with 8 bases in the middle. CDR3 size: 13 residues. CDR3: CASSFGSDYGYTF. CDR3 DNA: TGTGCCAGCAGCTTCGGCAGCGACTATGGCTACACCTTC.

This chain connects TRBV7-2 to TRBJ2-2; no definite D call. Germline V gene data show CDR1 as SGHTA and CDR2 as FQGNSA. Between the trimmed V and J ends, which lost 2 bases and 10 bases, there was a span of 8 bases. The CDR3 sequence is 12 residues long. DNA for the CDR3: TGTGCCAGCAGCTTACCTTTAGAGGAGCTGTTTTTT. Its translation: CASSLPLEELFF.

This chain joins TRBV5-1 and TRBJ1-1; D perhaps matches TRBD1 (5 bases). CDR3 size: 15 residues. V was trimmed by 0 bases and J by 1 base, leaving 10 bases between them. CDR1 is SGHRS, CDR2 YFSETQ, per germline. CDR3 nucleotides: TGCGCCAGCAGCTTGGCCGGCAGGGAGAACACTGAAGCTTTCTTT. The encoded protein is CASSLAGRENTEAFF.

The chain joins TRBV30 to TRBJ1-2, with TRBD1 matching over 7 bases. V was clipped by 4 bases and J by 4 bases; unmatched bases: 6. The V gene's germline CDR1 is GTSNPN and CDR2 SVGIG (reference sequence). CDR3 length equals 13 residues. The CDR3 reads CAWMGQSLYGYTF. The CDR3 coding sequence is TGTGCCTGGATGGGACAGAGTCTCTATGGCTACACCTTC. Complete variable domain (other parts from reference TRBV30 and TRBJ1-2): SQTIHQWPATLVQPVGSPLSLECTVEGTSNPNLYWYRQAAGRGLQLLFYSVGIGQISSEVPQNLSASRPQDRQFILSSKKLLLSDSGFYLCAWMGQSLYGYTFGSGTRLTVV.